This T cell receptor beta chain was sequenced in a study of cytomegalovirus exposure and HLA in healthy donors. Findings and caveats of the study: In a later analysis, compared with equally common non-associated chains, HLA-associated beta chains were more expanded. Altogether, some 170 TCR beta chains were recorded as cytomegalovirus-associated.

Primers: 60 Vbeta forward and 13 Jbeta reverse. Measured with immunoSEQ multiplex PCR; TCRdb has only the in-frame clones, and not every one. In the table there are 85,000 to 100,000 clones, around four fifths of which are singletons. Comment on this clone: Its specificity is not known.

Looked up from germline, CDR1 is MNHNY and CDR2 is SVGAGI (reference sequence). Trimming cost V 5 bases and J 4 bases; bases outside gene matches: 10. The CDR3 runs 16 residues. Sequencing was carried out using PBMCs. V is TRBV6-6 and J is TRBJ2-5, with TRBD1 identical over 10 bases. This receptor was taken from a female donor in good health and CMV-seropositive. In DNA, the CDR3 is TGTGCCAGCAGTCCCCCGGGACAGGGGACCGGAGAGACCCAGTACTTC. Translating gives CASSPPGQGTGETQYF.